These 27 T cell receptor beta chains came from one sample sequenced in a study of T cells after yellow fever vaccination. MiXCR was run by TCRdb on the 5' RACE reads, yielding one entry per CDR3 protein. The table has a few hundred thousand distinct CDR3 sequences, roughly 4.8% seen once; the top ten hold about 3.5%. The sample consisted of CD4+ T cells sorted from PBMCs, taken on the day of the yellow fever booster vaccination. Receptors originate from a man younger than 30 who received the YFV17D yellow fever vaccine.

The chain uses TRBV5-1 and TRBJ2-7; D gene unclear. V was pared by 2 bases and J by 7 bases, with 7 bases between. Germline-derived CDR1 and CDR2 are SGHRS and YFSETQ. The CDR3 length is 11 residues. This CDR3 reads CASSFFGEQYF. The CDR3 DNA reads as TGCGCCAGCAGCTTTTTTGGGGAGCAGTACTTC. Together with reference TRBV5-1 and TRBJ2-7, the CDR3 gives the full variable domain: KAGVTQTPRYLIKTRGQQVTLSCSPISGHRSVSWYQQTPGQGLQFLFEYFSETQRNKGNFPGRFSGRQFSNSRSEMNVSTLELGDSALYLCASSFFGEQYFGPGTRLTVT.

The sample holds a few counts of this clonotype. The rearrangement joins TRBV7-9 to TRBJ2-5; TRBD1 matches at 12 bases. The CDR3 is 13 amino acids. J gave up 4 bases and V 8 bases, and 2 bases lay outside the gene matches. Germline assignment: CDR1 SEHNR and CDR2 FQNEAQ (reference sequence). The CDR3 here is CASGTGGRETQYF. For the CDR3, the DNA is TGTGCCAGCGGGACAGGGGGCCGAGAGACCCAGTACTTC. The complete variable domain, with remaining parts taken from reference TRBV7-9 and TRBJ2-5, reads DTGVSQNPRHKITKRGQNVTFRCDPISEHNRLYWYRQTLGQGPEFLTYFQNEAQLEKSRLLSDRFSAERPKGSFSTLEIQRTEQGDSAMYLCASGTGGRETQYFGPGTRLLVL.

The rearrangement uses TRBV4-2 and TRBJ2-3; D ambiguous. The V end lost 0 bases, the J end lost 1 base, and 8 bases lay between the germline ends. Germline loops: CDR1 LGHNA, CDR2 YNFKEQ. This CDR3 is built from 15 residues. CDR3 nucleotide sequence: TGTGCCAGCAGCCAAGAACAGTGGGGCACAGATACGCAGTATTTT. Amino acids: CASSQEQWGTDTQYF.

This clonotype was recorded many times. CDR3 region: CSARNRGYGYTF. The CDR3 region has the DNA TGCAGTGCTAGAAACAGGGGATATGGCTACACCTTC. The chain uses TRBV20-1 and TRBJ1-2; 7 bases line up with TRBD1. The CDR3 runs 12 residues. CDR1 DFQATT and CDR2 SNEGSKA come from the germline V gene (reference sequence). V lost 2 bases, J lost 5 bases, and 2 bases stayed unmatched.

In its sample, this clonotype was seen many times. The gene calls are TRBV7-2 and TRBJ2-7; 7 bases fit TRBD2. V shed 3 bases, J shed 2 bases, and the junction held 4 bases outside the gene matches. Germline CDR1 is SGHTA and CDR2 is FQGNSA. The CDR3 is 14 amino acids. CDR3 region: CASSLGGGPYEQYF. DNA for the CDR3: TGTGCCAGCAGCTTGGGCGGGGGACCCTACGAGCAGTACTTC. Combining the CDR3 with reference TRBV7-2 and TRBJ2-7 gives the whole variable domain GAGVSQSPSNKVTEKGKDVELRCDPISGHTALYWYRQSLGQGLEFLIYFQGNSAPDKSGLPSDRFSAERTGGSVSTLTIQRTQQEDSAVYLCASSLGGGPYEQYFGPGTRLTVT.

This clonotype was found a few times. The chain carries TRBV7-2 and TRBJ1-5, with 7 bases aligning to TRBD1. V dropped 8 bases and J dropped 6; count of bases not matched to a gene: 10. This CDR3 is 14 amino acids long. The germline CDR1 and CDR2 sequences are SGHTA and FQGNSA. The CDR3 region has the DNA TGTGCCAGCGGAAAACAGGGGTACAGTCAGCCCCAGCATTTT. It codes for CASGKQGYSQPQHF.

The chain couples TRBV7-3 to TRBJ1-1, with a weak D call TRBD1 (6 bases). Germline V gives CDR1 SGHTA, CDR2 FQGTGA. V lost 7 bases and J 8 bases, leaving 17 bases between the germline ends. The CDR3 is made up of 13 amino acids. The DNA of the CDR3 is TGTGCCAGCAAGGATCCGGGGGCCCGGGAAGCTTTCTTT. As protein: CASKDPGAREAFF.

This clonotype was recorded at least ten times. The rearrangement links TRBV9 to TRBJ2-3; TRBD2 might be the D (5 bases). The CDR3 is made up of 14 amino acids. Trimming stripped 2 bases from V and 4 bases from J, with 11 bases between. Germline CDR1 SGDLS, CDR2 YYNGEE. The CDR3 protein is CASSVNGVSDTQYF. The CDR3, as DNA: TGTGCCAGCAGCGTGAACGGGGTCTCAGATACGCAGTATTTT.

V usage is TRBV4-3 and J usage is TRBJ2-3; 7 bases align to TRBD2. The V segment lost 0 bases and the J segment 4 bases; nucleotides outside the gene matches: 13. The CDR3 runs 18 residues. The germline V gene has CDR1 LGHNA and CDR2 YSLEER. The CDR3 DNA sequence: TGCGCCAGCAGCCAAGAAGGGCTAGCGGAACATGTTCCAGATACGCAGTATTTT. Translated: CASSQEGLAEHVPDTQYF.

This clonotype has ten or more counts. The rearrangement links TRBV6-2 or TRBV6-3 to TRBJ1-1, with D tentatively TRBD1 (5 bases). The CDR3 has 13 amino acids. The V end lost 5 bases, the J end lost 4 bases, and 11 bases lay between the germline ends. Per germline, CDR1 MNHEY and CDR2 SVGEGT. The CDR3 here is CASSAPGSTEAFF. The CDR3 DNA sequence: TGTGCCAGCAGTGCACCAGGGAGCACTGAAGCTTTCTTT.

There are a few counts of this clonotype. The CDR3 coding sequence is TGCGCCAGCAGCTTGGAGGGACATCGCCTAGGTCAGCCCCAGCATTTT. Residues: CASSLEGHRLGQPQHF. The rearrangement joins TRBV5-1 to TRBJ1-5; D is possibly TRBD1 (6 bases). Trimming left V 0 bases short and J 6 bases short, with 16 bases between. CDR3 length: 16 amino acids. CDR1 and CDR2 from the germline V gene are SGHRS and YFSETQ.

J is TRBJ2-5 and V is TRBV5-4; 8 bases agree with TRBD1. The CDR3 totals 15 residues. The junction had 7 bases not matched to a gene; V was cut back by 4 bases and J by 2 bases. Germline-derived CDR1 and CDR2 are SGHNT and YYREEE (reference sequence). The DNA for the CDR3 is TGTGCCAGCAGCCCTGGGCGACAGGGGCAAGAGACCCAGTACTTC. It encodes CASSPGRQGQETQYF. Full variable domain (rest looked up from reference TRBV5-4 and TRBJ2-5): ETGVTQSPTHLIKTRGQQVTLRCSSQSGHNTVSWYQQALGQGPQFIFQYYREEENGRGNFPPRFSGLQFPNYSSELNVNALELDDSALYLCASSPGRQGQETQYFGPGTRLLVL.

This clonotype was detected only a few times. This CDR3 is CATRNRDNSPLHF. For the CDR3, the DNA is TGTGCCACCCGTAACAGAGATAATTCACCCCTCCACTTT. The chain links TRBV15 to TRBJ1-6; D unclear. The V gene lost 8 bases and the J gene lost 5 bases, with 10 bases spanning the gap. CDR1 LNHNV and CDR2 YYDKDF come from the germline V gene (reference sequence). This CDR3 spans 13 amino acids.

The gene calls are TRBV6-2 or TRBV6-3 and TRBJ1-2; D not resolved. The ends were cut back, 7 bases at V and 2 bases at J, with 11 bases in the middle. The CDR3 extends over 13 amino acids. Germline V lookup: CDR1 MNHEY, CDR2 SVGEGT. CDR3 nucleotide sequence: TGTGCCAGCAAGGAAGACGGGAACTATGGCTACACCTTC. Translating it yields CASKEDGNYGYTF.

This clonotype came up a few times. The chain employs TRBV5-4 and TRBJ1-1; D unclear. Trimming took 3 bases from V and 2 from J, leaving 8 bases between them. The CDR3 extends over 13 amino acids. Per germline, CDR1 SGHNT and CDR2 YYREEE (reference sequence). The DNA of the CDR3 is TGTGCCAGCAGCTCCTCAGACAACACTGAAGCTTTCTTT. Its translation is CASSSSDNTEAFF.

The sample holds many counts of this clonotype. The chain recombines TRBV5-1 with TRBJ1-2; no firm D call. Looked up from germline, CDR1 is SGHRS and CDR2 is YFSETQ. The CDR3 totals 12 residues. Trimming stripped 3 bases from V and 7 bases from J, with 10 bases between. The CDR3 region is CASSSTFSGYTF. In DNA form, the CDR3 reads TGCGCCAGCAGCTCTACATTTTCTGGCTACACCTTC.

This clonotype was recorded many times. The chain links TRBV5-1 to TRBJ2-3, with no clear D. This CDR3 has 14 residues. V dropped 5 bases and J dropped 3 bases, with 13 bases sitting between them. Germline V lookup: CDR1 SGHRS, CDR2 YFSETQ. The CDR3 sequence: CASRVFWGTDTQYF. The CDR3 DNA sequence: TGCGCCAGCAGAGTGTTTTGGGGTACAGATACGCAGTATTTT.

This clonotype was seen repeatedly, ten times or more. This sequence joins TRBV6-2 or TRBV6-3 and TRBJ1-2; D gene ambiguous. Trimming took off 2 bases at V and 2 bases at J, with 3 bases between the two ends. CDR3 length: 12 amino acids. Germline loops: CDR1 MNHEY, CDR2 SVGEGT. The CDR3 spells CASSYQNYGYTF. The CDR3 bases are TGTGCCAGCAGTTACCAGAACTATGGCTACACCTTC.

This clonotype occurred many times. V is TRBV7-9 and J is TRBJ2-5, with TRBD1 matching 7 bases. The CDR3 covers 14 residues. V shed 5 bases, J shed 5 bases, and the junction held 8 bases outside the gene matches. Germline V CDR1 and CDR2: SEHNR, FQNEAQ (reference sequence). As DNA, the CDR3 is TGTGCCAGCAGCCCGAGGGCCAGGGGGGAGACCCAGTACTTC. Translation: CASSPRARGETQYF.

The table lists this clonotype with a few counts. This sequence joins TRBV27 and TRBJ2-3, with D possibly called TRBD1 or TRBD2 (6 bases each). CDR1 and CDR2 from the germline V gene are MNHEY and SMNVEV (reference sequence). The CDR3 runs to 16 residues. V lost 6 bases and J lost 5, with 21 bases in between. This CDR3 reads CASRRWGLRGGDTQYF. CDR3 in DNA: TGTGCCAGCAGACGGTGGGGACTGCGAGGGGGAGATACGCAGTATTTT.

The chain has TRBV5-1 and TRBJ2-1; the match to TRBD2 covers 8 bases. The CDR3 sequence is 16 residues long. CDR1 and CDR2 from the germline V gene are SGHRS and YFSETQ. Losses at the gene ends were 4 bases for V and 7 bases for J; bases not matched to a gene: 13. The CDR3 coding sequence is TGCGCCAGCAGCGTGGCTTTGGCGGGGGGTTTGAATGAGCAGTTCTTC. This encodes CASSVALAGGLNEQFF.

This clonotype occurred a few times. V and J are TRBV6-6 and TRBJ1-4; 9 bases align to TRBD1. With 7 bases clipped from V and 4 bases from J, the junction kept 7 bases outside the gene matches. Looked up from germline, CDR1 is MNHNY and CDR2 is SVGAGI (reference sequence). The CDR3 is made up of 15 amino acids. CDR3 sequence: CASTRRDRVNEKLFF. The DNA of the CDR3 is TGTGCCAGCACCAGACGGGACAGGGTTAATGAAAAACTGTTTTTT.

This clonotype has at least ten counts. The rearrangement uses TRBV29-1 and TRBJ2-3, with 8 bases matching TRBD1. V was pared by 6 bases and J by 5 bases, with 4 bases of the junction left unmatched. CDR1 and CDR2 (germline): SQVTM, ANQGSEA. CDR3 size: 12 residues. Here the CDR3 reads CSVDRGGDTQYF. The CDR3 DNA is TGCAGCGTCGACAGGGGCGGAGATACGCAGTATTTT.

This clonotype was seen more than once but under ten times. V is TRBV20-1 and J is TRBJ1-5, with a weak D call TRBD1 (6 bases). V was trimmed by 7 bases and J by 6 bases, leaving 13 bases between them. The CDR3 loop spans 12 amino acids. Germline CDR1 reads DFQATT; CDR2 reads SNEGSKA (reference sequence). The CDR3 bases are TGCAGTGGACTCAGGGGAGGTCAGCCCCAGCATTTT. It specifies CSGLRGGQPQHF.

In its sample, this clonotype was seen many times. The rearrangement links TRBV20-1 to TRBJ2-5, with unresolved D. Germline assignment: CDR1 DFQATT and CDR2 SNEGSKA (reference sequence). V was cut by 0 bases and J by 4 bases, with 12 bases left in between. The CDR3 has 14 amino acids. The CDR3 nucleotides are TGCAGTGCTAGAGATGTCTTGAAGGGAGAGACCCAGTACTTC. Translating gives CSARDVLKGETQYF.

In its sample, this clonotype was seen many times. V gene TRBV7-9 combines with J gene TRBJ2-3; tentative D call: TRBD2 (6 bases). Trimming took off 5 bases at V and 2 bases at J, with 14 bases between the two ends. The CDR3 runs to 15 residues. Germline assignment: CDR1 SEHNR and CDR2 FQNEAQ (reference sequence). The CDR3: CASSVRGLITDTQYF. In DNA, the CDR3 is TGTGCCAGCAGCGTACGGGGACTCATCACAGATACGCAGTATTTT.

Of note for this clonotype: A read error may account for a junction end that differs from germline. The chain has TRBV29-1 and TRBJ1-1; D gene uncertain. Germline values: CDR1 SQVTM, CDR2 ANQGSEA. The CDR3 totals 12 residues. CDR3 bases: TGCAGCGCTGAAGACTCTAACACTGAAGCTTTCTTT. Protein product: CSAEDSNTEAFF.